This TCR beta chain comes out of a study of T cells in localized non-small cell lung cancer (TCRdb year 2020). Concerning the study at large: The study analyzed T cell repertoires of 236 early-stage NSCLC patients, comparing tumors and uninvolved tumor-adjacent lungs. The cohort comprised roughly 240 treatment-naïve NSCLC patients with resected, localized lung tumors. The mean age of the NSCLC patients was about 62 years, with 120 to 150 men and nearly 110 women.

At diagnosis, tumor, uninvolved tumor-adjacent lung and peripheral blood were collected and then preserved as a mix of FFPE and fresh-frozen material. For TCR repertoire profiling, blood samples were analyzed as peripheral blood mononuclear cells. Broad study findings and their caveats: Longer overall survival was associated with higher blood T cell density, whereas shorter survival was associated with higher adjacent-lung clonality. Because the study design was exploratory, TCR variables were selected using unadjusted p-values without false-discovery rate correction. The highest T cell clonality was observed in uninvolved tumor-adjacent lung, where clonality exceeded that of tumor, suggesting that antigenic responses were more focused in uninvolved tumor-adjacent lung. A median of around 57 of the top 100 tumor clones were detected in paired uninvolved adjacent lung, and some 29 of these tumor clones were also found among the top 100 clones of the paired uninvolved adjacent lung. Because multi-region tumor sequencing was not performed, intratumor heterogeneity could not be ruled out.

TCR beta CDR3 regions were sequenced from DNA using the immunoSEQ Assay. Under the source paper's analysis protocol: T cell density was computed as TCR beta template counts normalized to usable DNA estimated by amplifying housekeeping genes. The preseqR package was used to estimate richness by extrapolating to 400,000 templates for PBMC samples and to 120,000 templates for tissue samples. Clonality was defined as one minus Pielou's evenness. Differential abundance testing on productive amino-acid clonotypes, with a minimum total count of 5 and an alpha of 0.1, was used to identify tissue-enriched TCRs. The Jaccard Index and the Morisita Overlap Index were used to measure repertoire overlap between compartments. GLIPH clustered TCR beta CDR3s with public tetramer-defined viral CDR3s; viral motifs required at least three viral sequences plus V-gene enrichment. TCRdb re-hosts the immuneACCESS table, in-frame sequences only. Its copies lack some clones; in the studies checked, an unresolved V gene accounts for under half of them, and the cause for the rest is not known. D and trimming come from the DNA, and the V and J calls and clone size come from that table. The sample records about 91,000 clones, over 80% of which are singletons. The ten biggest clones cover around 16% of the sample.

As regards this clone: The target of this receptor is not known. No quality values exist for individual bases; no much larger clone is one base distant.

CDR1 and CDR2 are read off the germline V gene as SGHTA and FQGNSA. V and J are trimmed by 3 bases and 3 bases, and the gene matches miss 12 bases of the junction. From cysteine to phenylalanine, the CDR3 is 18 amino acids long. The sequence is cut down to CDR3 DNA, 54 bases in frame from base 1. The sequence links TRBV7-2 to TRBJ2-2, and TRBD2 matches 8 of the central bases. This clonotype originated in a man aged 35 to 69 with stage I squamous cell lung carcinoma. The sample here was peripheral blood, taken before any cancer treatment. The CDR3 is CASSFFSFQRGYTGELFF. The nucleotides are TGTGCCAGCAGCTTCTTTAGCTTCCAGCGGGGGTACACCGGGGAGCTGTTTTTT.